One sample yielded the 29 T cell receptor beta chains listed below, sequenced in a study of T cells in Graves' hyperthyroidism and ophthalmopathy. RNA transcripts yielded amplified TCR beta CDR3 regions. The HTBI primer set served for first-round RT-PCR of the TCR CDR3. TCRdb called the multiplex PCR reads again in MiXCR, with one record for every CDR3 protein. This repertoire shows hundreds of thousands of distinct CDR3 sequences, more than 30% found once; its top ten account for about 9%. Sequenced: blood. Every receptor here comes from a man younger than 30 with Graves' hyperthyroidism.

This clonotype was detected only a few times. This chain uses TRBV6-5 with TRBJ2-5; 8 bases are shared with TRBD2. V shed 2 bases, J shed 4 bases, and the junction held 12 bases outside the gene matches. The CDR3 length is 17 residues. CDR1 is MNHEY and CDR2 is SVGAGI in the germline V gene. The CDR3 spells CASSYMTRAGAGETQYF. The CDR3 DNA sequence: TGTGCCAGCAGTTACATGACCAGAGCGGGAGCTGGAGAGACCCAGTACTTC.

This clonotype has only a few counts. The junction differs from germline at one of its ends, possibly a read error. The chain is built from TRBV4-1 and TRBJ2-7; 7 nucleotides match TRBD2. CDR1 is MGHRA, CDR2 YSYEKL, per germline. The CDR3 is made up of 14 amino acids. The CDR3 DNA follows: TGTGCCAGCAGCCCTGGACTAGGAGATTACGAGCAGTACTTC. Translating it yields CASSPGLGDYEQYF.

The chain is built from TRBV7-9 and TRBJ2-7; D is perhaps TRBD1 (6 bases). Germline values: CDR1 SEHNR, CDR2 FQNEAQ (reference sequence). V was trimmed by 3 bases and J by 6 bases, leaving 12 bases between them. There are 13 residues in the CDR3. This CDR3 is CASSFIVDSEQYF. The CDR3 DNA reads TGTGCCAGCAGCTTTATTGTGGACAGCGAGCAGTACTTC.

With respect to this clonotype: A read error may account for a junction end that differs from germline. The V gene is TRBV7-7, the J gene TRBJ1-3, with D perhaps matching TRBD1 (6 bases). CDR3 size: 19 residues. The germline CDR1 and CDR2 sequences are SSHAT and FNYEAQ (reference sequence). This CDR3 is CASSLKEWGDTLSGNTIYF. CDR3 nucleotides: TGTGCTAGCAGCTTAAAAGAGTGGGGGGACACCCTCTCTGGAAACACCATATATTTT.

The sample holds a few counts of this clonotype. This chain links TRBV7-9 with TRBJ2-7; 7 positions agree with TRBD2. The J segment lost 0 bases and the V segment lost 5 bases, leaving 7 bases of the junction unmatched. This CDR3 comprises 15 residues. The germline V gene has CDR1 SEHNR and CDR2 FQNEAQ (reference sequence). CDR3 region: CASSPGGTNSYEQYF. The DNA for the CDR3 is TGTGCCAGCAGCCCCGGGGGGACCAACTCCTACGAGCAGTACTTC.

The chain links TRBV7-9 to TRBJ2-5; the match to TRBD2 covers 10 bases. The V gene end was trimmed by 5 bases and the J gene end by 5 bases; junction bases not matched to a gene: 8. The CDR3 totals 15 residues. In germline, CDR1 is SEHNR, CDR2 FQNEAQ (reference sequence). CDR3 DNA sequence: TGTGCCAGCAGCCTGAACAGAGCGGGAGGGGAGACCCAGTACTTC. Its protein is CASSLNRAGGETQYF.

The V call is TRBV20-1, the J call TRBJ2-7, with a possible D match to TRBD1 (6 bases). CDR3 length: 12 residues. The V and J ends lost 6 bases and 3 bases respectively, with 12 bases between them. Germline CDR1 reads DFQATT; CDR2 reads SNEGSKA (reference sequence). CDR3 sequence reads: CSAAQGSYEQYF. The DNA of the CDR3 is TGCAGTGCCGCCCAGGGGAGCTACGAGCAGTACTTC.

The table lists this clonotype with a few counts. The chain combines TRBV20-1 with TRBJ1-6; 7 bases align to TRBD1. This CDR3 contains 16 residues. In germline, CDR1 is DFQATT, CDR2 SNEGSKA (reference sequence). Trimming at V came to 2 bases and at J to 6 bases, leaving 10 bases not matched to a gene. CDR3 amino acids: CSARNRREGANSPLHF. The CDR3 region has the DNA TGCAGTGCTAGAAACCGGAGGGAGGGGGCTAATTCACCCCTCCACTTT.

In this sample, this clonotype turned up a few times. CDR3 residues: CASSGGLGPGYEQYF. The CDR3 region has the DNA TGTGCCAGCAGCGGTGGGTTAGGGCCTGGATACGAGCAGTACTTC. The chain carries TRBV7-6 and TRBJ2-7; D is unclear. CDR3 length: 15 residues. Trimming took off 5 bases at V and 4 bases at J, with 18 bases between the two ends. CDR1 SGHVS and CDR2 FNYEAQ come from the germline V gene.

DNA of the CDR3: TGCAGTGCTAGGCTACCCGACAGGGCTGGCTACACCTTC. Protein product: CSARLPDRAGYTF. V is TRBV20-1 and J is TRBJ1-2; 7 nucleotides line up with TRBD1. The CDR3 is 13 residues long. The trim removed 3 bases at V and 7 bases at J, leaving 8 bases unmatched. The V gene's germline CDR1 is DFQATT and CDR2 SNEGSKA (reference sequence).

In this sample, this clonotype turned up many times. The V gene is TRBV2, the J gene TRBJ1-5; the D is unclear. V was shortened by 7 bases and J by 0 bases, with 10 bases between the two germline ends. From germline, CDR1 is SNHLY and CDR2 FYNNEI. The CDR3 loop spans 14 amino acids. The CDR3 reads CASKVDYSNQPQHF. CDR3 bases: TGTGCCAGCAAAGTGGATTATAGCAATCAGCCCCAGCATTTT.

The rearrangement joins TRBV9 to TRBJ2-2; 9 nucleotides align to TRBD1. Losses at the gene ends were 4 bases for V and 4 bases for J; bases not matched to a gene: 8. This CDR3 has 16 residues. Germline V lookup: CDR1 SGDLS, CDR2 YYNGEE. CDR3 protein: CASSLSNRGRTGELFF. The CDR3 DNA is TGTGCCAGCAGCCTTTCCAACAGGGGGCGCACCGGGGAGCTGTTTTTT.

The chain couples TRBV6-1 to TRBJ1-2; TRBD1 is a possible D gene (6 bases). CDR3 length: 14 amino acids. V was shortened by 1 base and J by 4 bases, with 10 bases between the two germline ends. Germline loops: CDR1 MNHNS, CDR2 SASEGT. CDR3 region: CASSEDHRVYGYTF. The CDR3 DNA sequence: TGTGCCAGCAGTGAAGACCACAGGGTCTATGGCTACACCTTC.

The chain recombines TRBV29-1 with TRBJ1-2, with TRBD1 matching 10 bases. The CDR3 length is 12 residues. J was trimmed by 8 bases and V by 8 bases; bases with no gene match: 8. Germline V gives CDR1 SQVTM, CDR2 ANQGSEA. CDR3 sequence (DNA): TGCAGCAGTGAAGACAGGGGGCGAGGCTACACCTTC. Amino acids: CSSEDRGRGYTF. Together with reference TRBV29-1 and TRBJ1-2, the CDR3 gives the full variable domain: SAVISQKPSRDICQRGTSLTIQCQVDSQVTMMFWYRQQPGQSLTLIATANQGSEATYESGFVIDKFPISRPNLTFSTLTVSNMSPEDSSIYLCSSEDRGRGYTFGSGTRLTVV.

About this clonotype itself: This clone may be a read error of a much larger clone one base away. This chain links TRBV10-3 with TRBJ2-7; no definite D call. The CDR3 runs to 14 residues. CDR1 is ENHRY, CDR2 SYGVKD, per germline. CDR3 nucleotides: TGTGCCATCAGTGAGTCGACGGCTTTTTACGGGCAGTACTTC. This translates into CAISESTAFYGQYF.

The V gene is TRBV7-6, the J gene TRBJ2-2; weak D call: TRBD2 (6 bases). CDR1 is SGHVS and CDR2 is FNYEAQ in the germline V gene. This CDR3 spans 14 amino acids. Trimming shortened V by 5 bases and J by 9 bases, and 16 bases separated the two germline ends. The CDR3 reads CASSPSGGARELFF. The CDR3 nucleotides are TGTGCCAGCAGCCCCAGTGGAGGGGCGAGGGAGCTGTTTTTT.

The V and J genes are TRBV9 and TRBJ2-5; the D gene is possibly TRBD2 (6 bases). V shed 3 bases and J shed 2 bases, with 20 bases lying between them. The CDR3 sequence is 17 residues long. Germline V gene lookup returns CDR1 SGDLS and CDR2 YYNGEE. The CDR3 reads CASSAETPGTPQETQYF. The CDR3 DNA is TGTGCCAGCAGCGCAGAAACACCAGGGACTCCACAAGAGACCCAGTACTTC.

This clonotype appeared many times. The rearrangement joins TRBV24-1 to TRBJ2-5; D perhaps matches TRBD1 (6 bases). Between the trimmed V and J ends, which lost 2 bases and 5 bases, there was a span of 8 bases. The CDR3 length is 13 residues. CDR1 is KGHDR, CDR2 SFDVKD, per germline. The DNA for the CDR3 is TGTGCCACCAGTGATTCCCAGGGGGAGACCCAGTACTTC. Translating gives CATSDSQGETQYF.

The V and J genes are TRBV29-1 and TRBJ1-1; 7 bases line up with TRBD1. V trimming: 8 bases; J trimming: 4 bases; junction bases outside the gene matches: 10. From germline, CDR1 is SQVTM and CDR2 ANQGSEA. This CDR3 spans 13 amino acids. The CDR3 reads CSSEGGDFTEAFF. DNA for the CDR3: TGCAGCTCTGAAGGGGGCGATTTCACTGAAGCTTTCTTT. Full variable domain (remainder filled in from reference TRBV29-1 and TRBJ1-1): SAVISQKPSRDICQRGTSLTIQCQVDSQVTMMFWYRQQPGQSLTLIATANQGSEATYESGFVIDKFPISRPNLTFSTLTVSNMSPEDSSIYLCSSEGGDFTEAFFGQGTRLTVV.

This clonotype occurred many times. The chain employs TRBV11-2 and TRBJ2-7; D gene ambiguous. CDR3 length: 14 amino acids. In germline, CDR1 is SGHAT, CDR2 FQNNGV. V gave up 5 bases and J gave up 2 bases, with 13 bases separating them. CDR3 residues: CASSPDGSPYEQYF. The CDR3 DNA is TGTGCCAGCAGCCCAGACGGCAGTCCCTACGAGCAGTACTTC.

The chain recombines TRBV27 with TRBJ1-2, with a tentative D call TRBD1 (6 bases). CDR3 length: 14 residues. The V gene lost 2 bases and the J gene lost 4 bases, with 11 bases spanning the gap. In germline, CDR1 is MNHEY, CDR2 SMNVEV (reference sequence). In DNA form, the CDR3 reads TGTGCCAGCAGTTTAAGTCAGGGGCGCTATGGCTACACCTTC. Its protein is CASSLSQGRYGYTF.

This clonotype turned up a few times. The chain recombines TRBV11-1 with TRBJ1-2, with a weak D call TRBD1 (5 bases). V shed 2 bases and J shed 10 bases, with 11 bases lying between them. Germline V gene data show CDR1 as SGHAT and CDR2 as FQDESV (reference sequence). The CDR3 consists of 12 residues. CDR3 protein: CASSLTGAHYTF. The CDR3 bases are TGTGCCAGCAGCTTAACCGGGGCCCACTACACCTTC. The whole variable domain, remainder taken from reference TRBV11-1 and TRBJ1-2, is EAEVAQSPRYKITEKSQAVAFWCDPISGHATLYWYRQILGQGPELLVQFQDESVVDDSQLPKDRFSAERLKGVDSTLKIQPAELGDSAMYLCASSLTGAHYTFGSGTRLTVV.

The chain employs TRBV29-1 and TRBJ1-3; D gene ambiguous. The V gene lost 5 bases and the J gene lost 4 bases, with 15 bases spanning the gap. The CDR3 length is 14 residues. Per germline, CDR1 SQVTM and CDR2 ANQGSEA. CDR3 in DNA: TGCAGCGTTTCCTGGGTTGATGGCGGAAACACCATATATTTT. Amino acids: CSVSWVDGGNTIYF. Looking up the rest from reference TRBV29-1 and TRBJ1-3 gives the full variable domain: SAVISQKPSRDICQRGTSLTIQCQVDSQVTMMFWYRQQPGQSLTLIATANQGSEATYESGFVIDKFPISRPNLTFSTLTVSNMSPEDSSIYLCSVSWVDGGNTIYFGEGSWLTVV.

Ten or more counts support this clonotype. Here the CDR3 DNA reads TGTGCCAGCAGCCCTTGGACAGGGAAAGCTGAAGCTTTCTTT. Its protein product is CASSPWTGKAEAFF. This rearrangement joins TRBV14 to TRBJ1-1; 8 bases fit TRBD1. The trim removed 4 bases at V and 6 bases at J, leaving 7 bases unmatched. Germline CDR1 reads SGHDN; CDR2 reads FVKESK. CDR3 length: 14 residues. Full variable domain (remainder filled in from reference TRBV14 and TRBJ1-1): EAGVTQFPSHSVIEKGQTVTLRCDPISGHDNLYWYRRVMGKEIKFLLHFVKESKQDESGMPNNRFLAERTGGTYSTLKVQPAELEDSGVYFCASSPWTGKAEAFFGQGTRLTVV.

Regarding this clonotype: A much more abundant neighbour one base away suggests this may be a read error. V and J are TRBV7-3 and TRBJ2-2, with 12 bases matching TRBD1. Germline loops: CDR1 SGHTA, CDR2 FQGTGA. The V segment lost 8 bases and the J segment 8 bases; nucleotides outside the gene matches: 9. The CDR3 runs 15 residues. CDR3: CASGPGTGGWGELFF. In nucleotides, the CDR3 is TGTGCCAGCGGCCCCGGGACAGGGGGCTGGGGGGAGCTGTTTTTT.

The chain is built from TRBV12-3 or TRBV12-4 and TRBJ1-1; D not resolved. Trimming pared 10 bases from V and 0 bases from J, leaving 9 bases between. This CDR3 has 12 amino acids. The CDR3 nucleotides read TGTGCCACTGGGCATTTGAACACTGAAGCTTTCTTT. Translated: CATGHLNTEAFF.

V and J are TRBV2 and TRBJ2-7; D may be TRBD2 (5 bases). The CDR3 has 12 amino acids. V lost 6 bases and J 3 bases, leaving 9 bases between the germline ends. In germline, CDR1 is SNHLY, CDR2 FYNNEI. The CDR3 is CASRDWGYEQYF. CDR3 bases: TGTGCCAGCAGGGACTGGGGCTACGAGCAGTACTTC. The entire variable domain, with the rest obtained from reference TRBV2 and TRBJ2-7, is as follows: EPEVTQTPSHQVTQMGQEVILRCVPISNHLYFYWYRQILGQKVEFLVSFYNNEISEKSEIFDDQFSVERPDGSNFTLKIRSTKLEDSAMYFCASRDWGYEQYFGPGTRLTVT.

Written as DNA, the CDR3 is TGTGCCAGCAGCCGGGGGGGAGGGAGCGGGACGGAGACCCAGTACTTC. It encodes CASSRGGGSGTETQYF. The chain is built from TRBV5-5 and TRBJ2-5; 8 bases line up with TRBD2. The V and J ends lost 4 bases and 5 bases, in that order; junction bases with no gene match: 13. The CDR3 is made up of 16 amino acids. Germline V gives CDR1 SGHKS, CDR2 YYEKEE (reference sequence).

This clonotype was detected many times. V gene TRBV20-1 combines with J gene TRBJ2-6; TRBD1 matches 7 bases. Germline V gives CDR1 DFQATT, CDR2 SNEGSKA (reference sequence). The CDR3 is made up of 15 amino acids. The trim removed 3 bases at V and 0 bases at J, leaving 2 bases unmatched. The CDR3 loop reads CSARDRNSGANVLTF. The DNA of the CDR3 is TGCAGTGCTAGGGACAGGAACTCTGGGGCCAACGTCCTGACTTTC.